The rows below give T cell receptor beta chains drawn from one sample of a study of cytomegalovirus exposure and HLA in healthy donors. The protocol was immunoSEQ multiplex PCR, while the TCRdb copy is restricted to in-frame clones and leaves out a portion. Of 150,000 to 200,000 clones in the sample, roughly 13% were seen once. The sample consisted of PBMCs. Receptors were obtained from a man aged 45-65 years in good health and CMV-seropositive. Each CDR3 is given with its conserved first and last residue. D genes are given only for firm matches. Where a row states a size, it is once, few, many or the class of an expanded clone; other rows omit it.

j_call,clone_size,v_call,d_call,cdr3_nt,cdr3_aa
TRBJ1-5,few,TRBV19,NA,TGTGCCAGTAGTATAGTAGGGGATAGCAATCAGCCCCAGCATTTT,CASSIVGDSNQPQHF
TRBJ2-7,few,TRBV2,TRBD2,TGTGCCAGCAGCCTAGCGGGGGGCCACGAGCAGTACTTC,CASSLAGGHEQYF
TRBJ2-1,NA,TRBV6-1,TRBD2,TGTGCCAGCAGGGTAGCGGGGGGCTCCTACAATGAGCAGTTCTTC,CASRVAGGSYNEQFF
TRBJ1-2,few,TRBV5-6,NA,TGTGCCAGCAGTAATTACAGGCTCATCTATGGCTACACCTTC,CASSNYRLIYGYTF
TRBJ2-5,few,TRBV18,NA,TGTGCCAGCTCACCGTCAGGGCCGGGAGAGACCCAGTACTTC,CASSPSGPGETQYF
TRBJ1-5,NA,TRBV6-1,NA,TGTGCCAGCAGTGAACATAGCAATCAGCCCCAGCATTTT,CASSEHSNQPQHF
TRBJ2-7,few,TRBV6-5,NA,TGTGCCAGCAGGAAAGACAGTTACGAGCAGTACTTC,CASRKDSYEQYF
TRBJ2-2,NA,TRBV5-1,TRBD2,TGCGCCAGCAGCACGAGGACTAGCGGGGTAACCGGGGAGCTGTTTTTT,CASSTRTSGVTGELFF
TRBJ2-3,NA,TRBV18,TRBD1,TGTGCCAGCTCACCGTCAGCAGGACAGGGTGGTCGGGATACGCAGTATTTT,CASSPSAGQGGRDTQYF
TRBJ1-4,NA,TRBV28,TRBD1,TGTGCCAGCAGCCGAGGACAGGCCTCTGAAAAACTGTTTTTT,CASSRGQASEKLFF
TRBJ1-5,few,TRBV4-2,NA,TGTGCCAGCAGCCCGGGCCGGGGAGGGAGCAATCAGCCCCAGCATTTT,CASSPGRGGSNQPQHF
TRBJ2-5,NA,TRBV7-6,TRBD2,TGTGCCAGCAGCTCCCTGGGGAGCGGGGGTGAGACCCAGTACTTC,CASSSLGSGGETQYF
TRBJ2-3,few,TRBV9,TRBD2,TGTGCCAGCAGCGTAGTGCCTAGCGGGGCCGGCACAGATACGCAGTATTTT,CASSVVPSGAGTDTQYF
TRBJ1-1,NA,TRBV7-2,NA,TGTGCCAGCAGCTTAGGGAGAGAGAACACTGAAGCTTTCTTT,CASSLGRENTEAFF
TRBJ1-1,few,TRBV19,NA,TGTGCCAGCCTAGGGGCGGGACGCACTGAAGCTTTCTTT,CASLGAGRTEAFF
TRBJ2-1,NA,TRBV5-6,NA,TGTGCCAGCAGCTTCGGCTTTCAGGGCAGTAGACAGGCAAATGAGCAGTTCTTC,CASSFGFQGSRQANEQFF
TRBJ2-7,few,TRBV15,TRBD1,TGTGCCACCAGCAGAGATTCACCGGGACAGGGGGCGCGTGAGCAGTACTTC,CATSRDSPGQGAREQYF
TRBJ2-2,NA,TRBV2,NA,TGTGCCATCACTGGTGTGGCCGGGGAGCTGTTTTTT,CAITGVAGELFF
TRBJ1-1,few,TRBV5-5,NA,TGTGCCAGCAGCCGGGGGGACCCACCGGCTTTCTTT,CASSRGDPPAFF
TRBJ1-1,few,TRBV9,NA,TGTGCCAGCAGCGACAGTAACACTGAAGCTTTCTTT,CASSDSNTEAFF
TRBJ2-7,few,TRBV30,TRBD1,TGTGCCTGGAGGACGGGACAGGGGTTCTTCGAGCAGTACTTC,CAWRTGQGFFEQYF
TRBJ2-3,few,TRBV5-5,NA,TGTGCCAGCCAAAAGGGGGGGTACGGGACAGATACGCAGTATTTT,CASQKGGYGTDTQYF
TRBJ2-1,few,TRBV28,NA,TGTGCCAGCAGTAGGGCAGGGAGGTACAATGAGCAGTTCTTC,CASSRAGRYNEQFF
TRBJ2-6,few,TRBV5-1,TRBD2,TGCGCCAGCAGCTTGTTAGCGGGAAAAGGAGCCAACGTCCTGACTTTC,CASSLLAGKGANVLTF
TRBJ1-5,NA,TRBV7-2,TRBD1,TGTGCCAGCAGCCTGGACAGGGGTGGGAGTCAGCCCCAGCATTTT,CASSLDRGGSQPQHF
TRBJ2-7,few,TRBV29-1,NA,TGCAGCGTTAAGGGCAGGGGAGTCTACGAGCAGTACTTC,CSVKGRGVYEQYF
TRBJ2-3,few,TRBV4-3,NA,TGCGCCAGCAGCCAAGTTAGAGGACAGAGCACAGATACGCAGTATTTT,CASSQVRGQSTDTQYF
TRBJ1-1,few,TRBV5-4,NA,TGTGCCAGCAGCCCGGGAGAGAATGTTGAAGCTTTCTTT,CASSPGENVEAFF
TRBJ1-6,few,TRBV7-9,NA,TGTGCCAGCAGCTTAGAGGGGTCCTATAATTCACCCCTCCACTTT,CASSLEGSYNSPLHF
TRBJ2-5,few,TRBV2,NA,TGTGCCAGCAGTGTGGCAGGGTACCAAGAGACCCAGTACTTC,CASSVAGYQETQYF
TRBJ2-3,NA,TRBV6-1,TRBD2,TGTGCCAGCAGTGAGACTAGCGGGGGGCTTAGCACAGATACGCAGTATTTT,CASSETSGGLSTDTQYF
TRBJ2-1,NA,TRBV4-1,NA,TGCGCCAGCAGCCAAGGAGGGACCGGGGGGCAGTTCTTC,CASSQGGTGGQFF
TRBJ2-1,NA,TRBV2,NA,TGTGCCAGCACAGGCCGGAATGAGCAGTTCTTC,CASTGRNEQFF
TRBJ1-2,NA,TRBV9,NA,TGTGCCAGCAGCGTAGGAGGGTATGGCTACACCTTC,CASSVGGYGYTF
TRBJ1-6,NA,TRBV4-2,NA,TGTGCCAGCGGGGCTACCGGGACTTCTTCACCCCTCCACTTT,CASGATGTSSPLHF
TRBJ2-3,few,TRBV9,TRBD1,TGTGCCAGCAGCTCAAAAGGACAGGGACACGCAGATACGCAGTATTTT,CASSSKGQGHADTQYF
TRBJ2-3,NA,TRBV4-3,NA,TGCGCCAGCAGCCAAGAAAGACCGGGTCGGGGGTCGGCAGATACGCAGTATTTT,CASSQERPGRGSADTQYF
TRBJ1-2,few,TRBV6-5,NA,TGTGCCAGCAGTTACGTCAGGGGATTAGGCTATGGCTACACCTTC,CASSYVRGLGYGYTF
TRBJ2-3,few,TRBV7-3,TRBD2,TGTGCCAGCAGCCGACTAGCAGAGCGAGATACGCAGTATTTT,CASSRLAERDTQYF
TRBJ2-5,NA,TRBV11-3,TRBD1,TGTGCCAGCAGCTCTCCCGGGACAGCGCGAAGGGAGACCCAGTACTTC,CASSSPGTARRETQYF
TRBJ2-1,few,TRBV14,TRBD1,TGTGCCAGCAGCCAGTACCTAGGGGGCTACTCCTACAATGAGCAGTTCTTC,CASSQYLGGYSYNEQFF
TRBJ1-6,NA,TRBV4-3,NA,TGCGCCAGCAGCCAAGCACTTACAGGGATACTATTACCCCTCCACTTT,CASSQALTGILLPLHF
TRBJ1-5,NA,TRBV5-5,TRBD1,TGTGCCAGCAGCGATGGACAGGGAGGTCAGCCCCAGCATTTT,CASSDGQGGQPQHF
TRBJ1-2,NA,TRBV7-9,NA,TGTGCCAGCAGCTTAGGTGGGACACTGAGCCATTATGGCTACACCTTC,CASSLGGTLSHYGYTF
TRBJ1-2,NA,TRBV5-6,NA,TGTGCCAGCAGCCTCCGTTTCCCCGGTACAGGGAATGGCTACACCTTC,CASSLRFPGTGNGYTF
TRBJ2-7,few,TRBV9,NA,TGTGCCAGCAGCGTAGTCGACAGTGCCTACGAGCAGTACTTC,CASSVVDSAYEQYF
TRBJ2-1,few,TRBV18,NA,TGTGCCAGCACGGACTCGAATGAGCAGTTCTTC,CASTDSNEQFF
TRBJ2-2,few,TRBV7-2,TRBD1,TGTGCCAGCAGCATGGACAGGCGAGAGGCCGGGGAGCTGTTTTTT,CASSMDRREAGELFF
TRBJ1-3,NA,TRBV7-2,NA,TGTGCCAGCAGCTACCAGGGGACGGCTGGAAACACCATATATTTT,CASSYQGTAGNTIYF
TRBJ2-3,few,TRBV5-1,NA,TGCGCCAGCAGCTTGGCGCAGGTCAACACAGATACGCAGTATTTT,CASSLAQVNTDTQYF
TRBJ1-4,NA,TRBV15,NA,TGTGCCACCAGCAGAGACCAGGGGGAAAAACTGTTTTTT,CATSRDQGEKLFF
TRBJ2-1,NA,TRBV5-1,NA,TGCGCCAGCAGCTTGGTCCAGGGTAGCGAGCAGTTCTTC,CASSLVQGSEQFF